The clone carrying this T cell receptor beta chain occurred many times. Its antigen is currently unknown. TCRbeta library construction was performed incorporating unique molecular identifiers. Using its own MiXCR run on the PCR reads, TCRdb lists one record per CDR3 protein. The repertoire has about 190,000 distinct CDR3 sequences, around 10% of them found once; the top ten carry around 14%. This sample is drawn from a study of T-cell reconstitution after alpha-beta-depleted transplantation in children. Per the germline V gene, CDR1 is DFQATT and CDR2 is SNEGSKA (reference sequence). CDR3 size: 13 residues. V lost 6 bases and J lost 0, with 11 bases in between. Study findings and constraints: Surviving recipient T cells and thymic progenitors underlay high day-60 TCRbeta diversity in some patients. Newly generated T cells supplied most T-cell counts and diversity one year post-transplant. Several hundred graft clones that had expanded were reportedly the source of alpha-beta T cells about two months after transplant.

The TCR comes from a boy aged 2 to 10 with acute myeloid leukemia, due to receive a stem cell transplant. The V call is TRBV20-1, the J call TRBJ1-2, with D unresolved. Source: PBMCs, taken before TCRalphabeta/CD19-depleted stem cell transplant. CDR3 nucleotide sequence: TGCAGTGCCCATCTCGGCTCTAACTATGGCTACACCTTC. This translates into CSAHLGSNYGYTF.